These 5 T cell receptor beta chains share one sample of origin, sequenced in a study of blood T cell repertoires in COVID-19. Only in-frame clones appear in the TCRdb table, and some are missing; sequencing was by immunoSEQ multiplex PCR. The sample yields roughly 230,000 clones, about 85% seen once. The specimen was peripheral blood. The receptors here all came from a woman older than 75 with acute or convalescent COVID-19.

The CDR3: CASSEFTEKLFF. DNA of the CDR3: TGCGCCAGCAGCGAGTTCACTGAAAAACTGTTTTTT. This chain links TRBV5-1 with TRBJ1-4; D call uncertain. Germline V gene sequence: CDR1 SGHRS, CDR2 YFSETQ. The CDR3 totals 12 residues. Trimming pared 4 bases from V and 7 bases from J, leaving 8 bases between. Looking up the rest from reference TRBV5-1 and TRBJ1-4 gives the full variable domain: KAGVTQTPRYLIKTRGQQVTLSCSPISGHRSVSWYQQTPGQGLQFLFEYFSETQRNKGNFPGRFSGRQFSNSRSEMNVSTLELGDSALYLCASSEFTEKLFFGSGTQLSVL.

This chain links TRBV6-4 with TRBJ2-5; 11 bases align to TRBD1. There are 16 residues in the CDR3. V was clipped by 7 bases and J by 4 bases; unmatched bases: 11. Germline V gene data show CDR1 as MRHNA and CDR2 as SNTAGT. CDR3 loop: CASIAIKDRGRETQYF. CDR3 nucleotides: TGTGCCAGCATTGCGATCAAGGACAGGGGGCGAGAGACCCAGTACTTC.

Only a few counts were recorded for this clone. The rearrangement joins TRBV18 to TRBJ1-1; TRBD1 matches 7 bases. Germline V gene sequence: CDR1 KGHSH, CDR2 LQKENI. The CDR3 extends over 12 amino acids. V trimming: 6 bases; J trimming: 3 bases; junction bases outside the gene matches: 1. For the CDR3, the DNA is TGTGCCAGCTCCACAGGGGACACTGAAGCTTTCTTT. Translated: CASSTGDTEAFF.

This chain uses TRBV2 with TRBJ2-7, with 12 bases matching TRBD2. Germline V lookup: CDR1 SNHLY, CDR2 FYNNEI. The V segment lost 7 bases and the J segment 5 bases; nucleotides outside the gene matches: 3. The CDR3 runs to 13 residues. CDR3 in amino acids: CASILAGGHEQYF. The CDR3 nucleotides are TGTGCCAGCATCCTAGCGGGAGGGCACGAGCAGTACTTC.

Of note for this clone: The sample contains more than one DNA sequence encoding this CDR3. This sequence joins TRBV19 and TRBJ1-2; D is uncertain. This CDR3 contains 14 residues. In germline, CDR1 is LNHDA, CDR2 SQIVND (reference sequence). V shed 3 bases and J shed 4 bases, with 12 bases lying between them. CDR3 residues: CASSIGGAPYGYTF. The CDR3 nucleotides read TGTGCCAGTAGTATTGGAGGAGCCCCCTATGGCTACACCTTC. The full variable domain, completed using reference TRBV19 and TRBJ1-2, is DGGITQSPKYLFRKEGQNVTLSCEQNLNHDAMYWYRQDPGQGLRLIYYSQIVNDFQKGDIAEGYSVSREKKESFPLTVTSAQKNPTAFYLCASSIGGAPYGYTFGSGTRLTVV.